The 24 T cell receptor beta chains given below trace back to one sample, sequenced in a study of T cells after posttransplantation cyclophosphamide. The method was immunoSEQ multiplex PCR; TCRdb's version includes in-frame clones alone and lacks a portion of them. The repertoire has about 52,000 clones, approximately 94% of them found once; the top ten carry about 3%. Sequenced: PBMCs. These TCRs come from a woman younger than 45 in good health and a related stem cell transplant donor.

This clone has just a few counts. The J gene is TRBJ2-7, the V gene TRBV6-6, with TRBD2 as a possible D gene (6 bases). Trimming left V 7 bases short and J 6 bases short, with 19 bases between. The CDR3 covers 14 residues. Germline V gives CDR1 MNHNY, CDR2 SVGAGI (reference sequence). CDR3 sequence reads: CASNDVEGRREQYF. The CDR3 DNA reads as TGTGCCAGCAATGACGTGGAGGGGAGGCGCGAGCAGTACTTC.

The chain recombines TRBV7-8 with TRBJ2-5; D remains ambiguous. Germline CDR1 SGHVS, CDR2 FQNEAQ. CDR3 length equals 12 residues. Trimming pared 2 bases from V and 4 bases from J, leaving 5 bases between. CDR3 sequence (DNA): TGTGCCAGCAGCTTAACTTTAGAGACCCAGTACTTC. This codes for CASSLTLETQYF. The full variable domain, its missing parts supplied by reference TRBV7-8 and TRBJ2-5, is GAGVSQSPRYKVAKRGQDVALRCDPISGHVSLFWYQQALGQGPEFLTYFQNEAQLDKSGLPSDRFFAERPEGSVSTLKIQRTQQEDSAVYLCASSLTLETQYFGPGTRLLVL.

The CDR3 loop is CASTKGGGRSGYTF. The CDR3 DNA follows: TGTGCCAGCACAAAAGGGGGGGGGCGTTCGGGCTACACCTTC. This sequence joins TRBV28 and TRBJ1-2; a weak D match, TRBD1 (6 bases). V lost 7 bases to trimming and J lost 8 bases, with 20 bases between them. CDR1 and CDR2 from the germline V gene are MDHEN and SYDVKM. The CDR3 is 14 amino acids.

This clone was recorded once. The rearrangement joins TRBV23-1 to TRBJ1-3; D unclear. TRBV23-1 is given ORF status, its function remaining uncertain. Trimming shortened V by 6 bases and J by 4 bases, and 22 bases separated the two germline ends. The CDR3 loop spans 17 amino acids. CDR3 nucleotides: TGCGCCAGCAGCCTCTCACTTCGTGCCGTCGCCGGAAACACCATATATTTT. Protein product: CASSLSLRAVAGNTIYF.

The chain joins TRBV11-1 to TRBJ1-1; D possibly corresponds to TRBD1 (6 bases). Germline-derived CDR1 and CDR2 are SGHAT and FQDESV (reference sequence). The CDR3 is 17 residues long. Trimming pared 2 bases from V and 5 bases from J, leaving 21 bases between. Here the CDR3 reads CASSLRGGNWTWTEAFF. The CDR3 bases are TGTGCCAGCAGCTTAAGGGGGGGGAATTGGACTTGGACTGAAGCTTTCTTT.

J is TRBJ1-2 and V is TRBV28, with D uncertain. The CDR3 loop spans 11 amino acids. The V gene's germline CDR1 is MDHEN and CDR2 SYDVKM. The V end was cut by 9 bases, the J end by 6 bases, with 11 bases between. The CDR3 nucleotides are TGTGCCAGTCTCCAGGTTGATGGCTACACCTTC. This encodes CASLQVDGYTF.

This rearrangement joins TRBV5-5 to TRBJ1-2; TRBD1 matches 7 bases. Trimming took 0 bases from V and 5 from J; bases not matched to a gene: 7. The V gene's germline CDR1 is SGHKS and CDR2 YYEKEE (reference sequence). The CDR3 totals 15 residues. The chain's CDR3 is CASSLGPTGRYGYTF. The CDR3 DNA follows: TGTGCCAGCAGCTTGGGTCCGACAGGGAGATATGGCTACACCTTC.

This chain uses TRBV7-9 with TRBJ2-5, with 7 bases lining up with TRBD2. Germline-derived CDR1 and CDR2 are SEHNR and FQNEAQ (reference sequence). The CDR3 sequence is 14 residues long. The V gene end was trimmed by 8 bases and the J gene end by 1 base; junction bases not matched to a gene: 7. This CDR3 is CASLSTGGQETQYF. CDR3 nucleotides: TGTGCCAGCCTCTCCACGGGGGGCCAAGAGACCCAGTACTTC.

This clone occurred once. The chain carries TRBV19 and TRBJ1-5; D uncertain. V was shortened by 3 bases and J by 6 bases, with 15 bases between the two germline ends. Looked up from germline, CDR1 is LNHDA and CDR2 is SQIVND (reference sequence). The length of the CDR3 is 15 residues. CDR3 protein: CASSIKSESAQPQHF. CDR3 nucleotides: TGTGCCAGTAGTATTAAATCGGAGTCGGCTCAGCCCCAGCATTTT.

The chain uses TRBV4-2 and TRBJ2-1, with 11 bases matching TRBD2. Germline V lookup: CDR1 LGHNA, CDR2 YNFKEQ. The CDR3 covers 19 residues. The V segment lost 0 bases and the J segment 8 bases; nucleotides outside the gene matches: 15. CDR3 in amino acids: CASSQDLGRASGGFDEQFF. Written as DNA, the CDR3 is TGTGCCAGCAGCCAAGATCTGGGAAGGGCTAGCGGGGGGTTCGATGAGCAGTTCTTC.

The V gene is TRBV6-4, the J gene TRBJ2-2; TRBD1 matches at 10 bases. Germline V gene sequence: CDR1 MRHNA, CDR2 SNTAGT. CDR3 size: 16 residues. Unmatched junction bases numbered 5, after V lost 0 bases and J lost 7 bases. CDR3 DNA: TGTGCCAGCAGTGACTCGGAAGGACAGGGGGTCGGGGAGCTGTTTTTT. Protein: CASSDSEGQGVGELFF.

V gene TRBV19 combines with J gene TRBJ2-7; possibly TRBD1 for D (6 bases). The CDR3 consists of 14 residues. The V gene's germline CDR1 is LNHDA and CDR2 SQIVND (reference sequence). V was shortened by 3 bases and J by 2 bases, with 11 bases between the two germline ends. Here the CDR3 reads CASSMGQGAYEQYF. CDR3 sequence (DNA): TGTGCCAGTAGTATGGGACAAGGGGCCTACGAGCAGTACTTC. Based on the CDR3 plus reference TRBV19 and TRBJ2-7, the full variable domain is DGGITQSPKYLFRKEGQNVTLSCEQNLNHDAMYWYRQDPGQGLRLIYYSQIVNDFQKGDIAEGYSVSREKKESFPLTVTSAQKNPTAFYLCASSMGQGAYEQYFGPGTRLTVT.

The chain combines TRBV11-2 with TRBJ2-3; 7 nucleotides match TRBD2. CDR3 size: 15 residues. CDR1 and CDR2 from the germline V gene are SGHAT and FQNNGV. V was pared by 5 bases and J by 3 bases, with 8 bases of the junction left unmatched. DNA for the CDR3: TGTGCCAGCAGCCGCCTTTCGGGGGGTACAGATACGCAGTATTTT. It is translated as CASSRLSGGTDTQYF. Full variable domain (outside the CDR3, taken from reference TRBV11-2 and TRBJ2-3): EAGVAQSPRYKIIEKRQSVAFWCNPISGHATLYWYQQILGQGPKLLIQFQNNGVVDDSQLPKDRFSAERLKGVDSTLKIQPAKLEDSAVYLCASSRLSGGTDTQYFGPGTRLTVL.

This chain connects TRBV2 to TRBJ1-3; no firm D call. Trimming removed 5 bases at V and 0 bases at J, with 11 bases between. The CDR3 spans 15 residues. CDR1 is SNHLY and CDR2 is FYNNEI in the germline V gene. The CDR3 sequence: CASSFDGVSGNTIYF. CDR3 DNA: TGTGCCAGCAGTTTCGACGGAGTCTCTGGAAACACCATATATTTT.

The chain has TRBV6-1 and TRBJ1-1, with TRBD1 as a possible D gene (5 bases). Per the germline V gene, CDR1 is MNHNS and CDR2 is SASEGT. The V and J ends lost 3 bases and 0 bases respectively, with 23 bases between them. The CDR3 consists of 19 residues. The CDR3 DNA sequence: TGTGCCAGCAGTGATATCTGGGACTACCTTGCCTTCATGAACACTGAAGCTTTCTTT. As protein: CASSDIWDYLAFMNTEAFF.

The rearrangement joins TRBV9 to TRBJ2-1; TRBD2 matches at 16 bases. CDR1 and CDR2 (germline): SGDLS, YYNGEE. This CDR3 is 18 amino acids long. Germline trimming cut 0 bases from V and 6 bases from J; bases unmatched to any gene: 6. The CDR3 protein is CASSVAGGTSGGANEQFF. The CDR3 DNA follows: TGTGCCAGCAGCGTAGCTGGCGGGACTAGCGGGGGGGCCAATGAGCAGTTCTTC.

This sequence joins TRBV9 and TRBJ1-1; the D gene is possibly TRBD1 (6 bases). Trimming removed 0 bases at V and 1 base at J, with 10 bases between. Germline V CDR1 and CDR2: SGDLS, YYNGEE. CDR3 length equals 15 residues. The CDR3 DNA reads as TGTGCCAGCAGCGTAGGCCCGACAGGGAACACTGAAGCTTTCTTT. The encoded protein is CASSVGPTGNTEAFF.

This clone was detected only once. J is TRBJ2-2 and V is TRBV5-1; 7 bases align to TRBD2. CDR1 SGHRS and CDR2 YFSETQ come from the germline V gene. The trim removed 4 bases at V and 7 bases at J, leaving 4 bases unmatched. The CDR3 contains 13 residues. The CDR3 nucleotides are TGCGCCAGCAGCCCCGGGGGGATCGGGGAGCTGTTTTTT. Amino acid sequence: CASSPGGIGELFF. Using reference TRBV5-1 and TRBJ2-2 for the parts outside the CDR3, the full variable domain is KAGVTQTPRYLIKTRGQQVTLSCSPISGHRSVSWYQQTPGQGLQFLFEYFSETQRNKGNFPGRFSGRQFSNSRSEMNVSTLELGDSALYLCASSPGGIGELFFGEGSRLTVL.

This chain joins TRBV5-1 and TRBJ2-5; TRBD1 is a possible D gene (6 bases). The CDR3 covers 13 residues. Germline-derived CDR1 and CDR2 are SGHRS and YFSETQ. V was shortened by 9 bases and J by 0 bases, with 12 bases between the two germline ends. CDR3 in amino acids: CATRQENQETQYF. The DNA of the CDR3 is TGCGCCACCCGACAGGAAAACCAAGAGACCCAGTACTTC.

CDR3 coding DNA: TGTGCCAGCAGCTGGGGGGGAACGGCGAACACTGAAGCTTTCTTT. This gives the protein CASSWGGTANTEAFF. J is TRBJ1-1 and V is TRBV7-9; possibly TRBD1 for D (5 bases). The germline gives CDR1 SEHNR, CDR2 FQNEAQ (reference sequence). Between the trimmed V and J ends, which lost 4 bases and 1 base, there was a span of 13 bases. CDR3 length: 15 residues.

The rearrangement joins TRBV5-1 to TRBJ1-1; D may be TRBD1 (6 bases). Between the trimmed V and J ends, which lost 0 bases and 4 bases, there was a span of 13 bases. Germline lookup yields CDR1 SGHRS and CDR2 YFSETQ. The CDR3 has 15 residues. Here the CDR3 reads CASSLGHRDGTEAFF. The CDR3, as DNA: TGCGCCAGCAGCTTGGGACACAGGGACGGCACTGAAGCTTTCTTT.

The chain joins TRBV5-1 to TRBJ1-1; 10 bases align to TRBD1. The germline gives CDR1 SGHRS, CDR2 YFSETQ. J was trimmed by 11 bases and V by 0 bases; bases with no gene match: 10. The CDR3 has 15 residues. CDR3 DNA sequence: TGCGCCAGCAGCTTGGCCAGAGGCGGGACAGGGGCTGCTTTCTTT. It specifies CASSLARGGTGAAFF.

The chain recombines TRBV7-2 with TRBJ2-7; D is unresolved. The V gene's germline CDR1 is SGHTA and CDR2 FQGNSA. The CDR3 runs to 15 residues. The V end was cut by 5 bases, the J end by 3 bases, with 17 bases between. This CDR3 reads CASSPVSSRGYEQYF. The CDR3 coding sequence is TGTGCCAGCAGCCCGGTTAGCAGTCGAGGCTACGAGCAGTACTTC.

The rearrangement links TRBV19 to TRBJ2-5, with D possibly TRBD2 on 7 matching bases. The CDR3 contains 17 residues. Trimming removed 2 bases from V and 0 bases from J, with 16 bases in between. CDR1 and CDR2 from the germline V gene are LNHDA and SQIVND (reference sequence). CDR3 in amino acids: CASSIRAAGAYQETQYF. DNA of the CDR3: TGTGCCAGTAGTATAAGGGCGGCGGGGGCGTACCAAGAGACCCAGTACTTC.